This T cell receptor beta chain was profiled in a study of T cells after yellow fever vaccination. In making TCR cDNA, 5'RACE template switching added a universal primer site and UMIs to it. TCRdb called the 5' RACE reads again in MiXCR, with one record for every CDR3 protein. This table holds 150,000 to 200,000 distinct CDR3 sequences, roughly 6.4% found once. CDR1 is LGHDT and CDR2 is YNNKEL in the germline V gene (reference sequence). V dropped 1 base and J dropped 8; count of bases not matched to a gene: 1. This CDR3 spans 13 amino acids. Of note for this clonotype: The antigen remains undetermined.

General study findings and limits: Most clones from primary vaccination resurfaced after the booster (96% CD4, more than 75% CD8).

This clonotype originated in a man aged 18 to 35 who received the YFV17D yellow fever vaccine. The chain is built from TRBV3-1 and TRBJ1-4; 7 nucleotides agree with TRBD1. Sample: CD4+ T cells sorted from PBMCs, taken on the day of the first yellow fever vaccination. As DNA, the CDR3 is TGTGCCAGCAGCCAAGCGGGACAGGAAAAACTGTTTTTT. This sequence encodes CASSQAGQEKLFF.